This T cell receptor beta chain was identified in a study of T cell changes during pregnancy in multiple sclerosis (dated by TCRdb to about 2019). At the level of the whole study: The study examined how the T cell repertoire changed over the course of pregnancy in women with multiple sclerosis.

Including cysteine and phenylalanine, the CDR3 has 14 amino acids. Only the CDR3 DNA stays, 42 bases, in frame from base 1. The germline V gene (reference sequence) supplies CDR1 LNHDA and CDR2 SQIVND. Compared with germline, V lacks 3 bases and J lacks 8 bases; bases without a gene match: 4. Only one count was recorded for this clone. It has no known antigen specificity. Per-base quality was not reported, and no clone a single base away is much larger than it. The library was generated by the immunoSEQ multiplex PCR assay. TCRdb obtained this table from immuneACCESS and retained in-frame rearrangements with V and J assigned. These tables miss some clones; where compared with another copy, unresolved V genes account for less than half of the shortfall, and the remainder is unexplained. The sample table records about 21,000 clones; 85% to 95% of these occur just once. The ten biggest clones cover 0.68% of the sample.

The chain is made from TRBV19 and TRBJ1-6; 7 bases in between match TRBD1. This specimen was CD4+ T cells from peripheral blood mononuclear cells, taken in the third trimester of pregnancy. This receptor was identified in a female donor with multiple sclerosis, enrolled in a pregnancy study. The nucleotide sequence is TGTGCCAGTAGTATGGGACAGAATCATTCACCCCTCCACTTT. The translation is CASSMGQNHSPLHF.